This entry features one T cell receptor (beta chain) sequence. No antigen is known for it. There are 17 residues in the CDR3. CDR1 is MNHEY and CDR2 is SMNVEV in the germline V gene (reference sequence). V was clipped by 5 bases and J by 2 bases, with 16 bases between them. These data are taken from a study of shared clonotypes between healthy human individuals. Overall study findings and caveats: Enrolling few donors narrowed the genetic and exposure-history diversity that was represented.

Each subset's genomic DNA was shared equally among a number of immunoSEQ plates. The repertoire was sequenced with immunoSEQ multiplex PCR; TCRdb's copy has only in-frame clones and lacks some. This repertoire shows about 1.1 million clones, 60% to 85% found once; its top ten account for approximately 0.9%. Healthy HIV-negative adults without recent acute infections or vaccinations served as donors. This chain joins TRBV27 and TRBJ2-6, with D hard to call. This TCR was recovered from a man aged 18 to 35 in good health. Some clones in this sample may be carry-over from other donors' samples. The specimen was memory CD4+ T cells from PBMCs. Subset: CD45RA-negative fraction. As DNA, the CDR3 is TGTGCCAGCAGTCCCCTCGTCAGCCACACTGGGGCCAACGTCCTGACTTTC. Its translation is CASSPLVSHTGANVLTF.